In its sample, the clone carrying this T cell receptor (beta chain) was seen a few times. Its target is unknown. The data are from a study of radiation and T cells in renal cell carcinoma. Whole-study results and caveats: Irradiated tumors had higher TCR clonality than control tumors.

Libraries were prepared by immunoSEQ multiplex PCR; TCRdb keeps only in-frame clonotypes and omits some of them. In the table there are about 20,000 clones, 40% to 55% of which are singletons. The treatment here: 15 Gy SBRT to primary tumor, nephrectomy 4 weeks later. This CDR3 has 17 residues. Between the trimmed V and J ends, which lost 4 bases and 5 bases, there was a span of 25 bases. The germline gives CDR1 SGDLS, CDR2 YYNGEE. Sequenced material: tumor tissue, taken from a patient whose treatment included radiotherapy and nephrectomy. The source is a woman aged 45-65 years with renal cell carcinoma. The chain recombines TRBV9 with TRBJ2-7, with a possible D match to TRBD1 (6 bases). The CDR3 DNA reads as TGTGCCAGCAGCTCCAATCGGGACACAATAGAGGTTGACGAGCAGTACTTC. Translated, it gives CASSSNRDTIEVDEQYF.